The 2 T cell receptor beta chains below all came from one sample that was sequenced in a study of cytomegalovirus exposure and HLA in healthy donors. A multiplex PCR was run with 60 Vbeta primers and 13 Jbeta primers. The assay was immunoSEQ multiplex PCR, and TCRdb's table has in-frame clones only and misses some. The sample gives some 150,000 clones, approximately 80% of which show up once; around 3.6% is in the top ten. Sequenced material: PBMCs. All receptors derive from a male donor in good health and CMV-seronegative.

This chain uses TRBV2 with TRBJ2-1; D might be TRBD2 (5 bases). CDR3 length equals 13 residues. V dropped 6 bases and J dropped 6 bases, with 12 bases sitting between them. Per the germline V gene, CDR1 is SNHLY and CDR2 is FYNNEI. The CDR3 protein is CASSGIELNEQFF. The CDR3 DNA follows: TGTGCCAGCAGCGGGATAGAGCTCAATGAGCAGTTCTTC.

The J gene is TRBJ2-1, the V gene TRBV19; TRBD2 matches 9 bases. This CDR3 is 12 amino acids long. Per germline, CDR1 LNHDA and CDR2 SQIVND (reference sequence). The V and J ends lost 6 bases and 10 bases, in that order; junction bases with no gene match: 4. Here the CDR3 reads CASRAGGLEQFF. The CDR3 nucleotides read TGTGCCAGTAGGGCGGGAGGGTTAGAGCAGTTCTTC.